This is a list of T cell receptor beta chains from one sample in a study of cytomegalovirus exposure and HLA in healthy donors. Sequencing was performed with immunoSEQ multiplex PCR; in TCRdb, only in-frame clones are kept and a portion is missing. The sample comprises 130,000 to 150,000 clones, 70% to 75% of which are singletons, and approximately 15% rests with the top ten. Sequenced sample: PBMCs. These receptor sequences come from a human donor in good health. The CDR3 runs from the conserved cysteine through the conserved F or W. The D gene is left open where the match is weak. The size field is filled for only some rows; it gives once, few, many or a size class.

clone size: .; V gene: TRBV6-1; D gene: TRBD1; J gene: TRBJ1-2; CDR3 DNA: TGTGCCAGCAGTTCCCGGGACAGGGGCTATGGCTACACCTTC; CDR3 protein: CASSSRDRGYGYTF
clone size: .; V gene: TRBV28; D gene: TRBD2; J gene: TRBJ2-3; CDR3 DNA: TGTGCCAGCAGACAGGGGACTAGCGGCACAGATACGCAGTATTTT; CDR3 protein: CASRQGTSGTDTQYF
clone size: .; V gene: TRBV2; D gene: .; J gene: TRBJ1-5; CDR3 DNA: TGTGCCAGCAGCCCCGACAGTAGCAATCAGCCCCAGCATTTT; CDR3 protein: CASSPDSSNQPQHF
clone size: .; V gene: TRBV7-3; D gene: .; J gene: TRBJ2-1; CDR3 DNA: TGTGCCAGCAGCTTAAATGGTGGTCAGACTAGTACGCAGTTCTTC; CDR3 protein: CASSLNGGQTSTQFF
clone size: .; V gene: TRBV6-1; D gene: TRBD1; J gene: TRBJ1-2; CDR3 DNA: TGTGCCAGCAGTGAACGGACAGGAACTAACTATGGCTACACCTTC; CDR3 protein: CASSERTGTNYGYTF
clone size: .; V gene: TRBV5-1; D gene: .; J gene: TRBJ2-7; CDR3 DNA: TGCGCCAGCAGCAGGGAGTACGAGCAGTACTTC; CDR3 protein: CASSREYEQYF
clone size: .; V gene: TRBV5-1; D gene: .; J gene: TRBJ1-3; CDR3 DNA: TGCGCCAGCAGCTTCTCCCCGGGGAATAAGAACACCATATATTTT; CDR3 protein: CASSFSPGNKNTIYF
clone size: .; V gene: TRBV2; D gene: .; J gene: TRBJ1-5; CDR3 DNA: TGTGCCAGCAGCCAGGGATACAATCAGCCCCAGCATTTT; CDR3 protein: CASSQGYNQPQHF
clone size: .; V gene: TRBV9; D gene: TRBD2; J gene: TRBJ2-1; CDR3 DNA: TGTGCCAGCAGCACCGGACTAGCGGAGAGTGAGCAGTTCTTC; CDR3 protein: CASSTGLAESEQFF
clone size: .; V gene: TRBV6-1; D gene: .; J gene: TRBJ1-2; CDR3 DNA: TGTGCCAGCAGTGAATTAAGGGGCAGGGGAACCTATGGCTACACCTTC; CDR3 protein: CASSELRGRGTYGYTF
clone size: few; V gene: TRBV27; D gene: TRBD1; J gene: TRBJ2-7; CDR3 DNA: TGTGCCAGCAGTTTAAGGGACAGCCAGTGGTACGAGCAGTACTTC; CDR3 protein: CASSLRDSQWYEQYF
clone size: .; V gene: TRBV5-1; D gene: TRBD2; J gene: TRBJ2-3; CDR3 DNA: TGCGCCACCTTAATTATAGCCAGCGGGGCTAGCACAGATACGCAGTGTTTT; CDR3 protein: CATLIIASGASTDTQCF
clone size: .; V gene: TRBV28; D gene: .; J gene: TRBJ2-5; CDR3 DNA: TGTGCCAGCAGACTACAAGAGACCCAGTACTTC; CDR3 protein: CASRLQETQYF
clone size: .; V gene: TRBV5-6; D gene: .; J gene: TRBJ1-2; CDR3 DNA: TGTGCCAGCAGCTGGGGGGGCGCGGGCTACACCTTC; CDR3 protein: CASSWGGAGYTF
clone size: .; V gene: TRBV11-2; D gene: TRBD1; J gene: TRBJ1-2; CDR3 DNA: TGTGCCAGCAGCTTCGGACAGGGGAACTATGGCTACACCTTC; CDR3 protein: CASSFGQGNYGYTF
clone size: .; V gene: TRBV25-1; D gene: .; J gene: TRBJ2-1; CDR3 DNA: TGTGCCAGCACCAGGCAGGACACCTACAATGAGCAGTTCTTC; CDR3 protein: CASTRQDTYNEQFF
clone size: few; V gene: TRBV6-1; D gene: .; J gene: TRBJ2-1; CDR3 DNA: TGTGCCAGCACCGGTTTGGGCATATACAATGAGCAGTTCTTC; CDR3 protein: CASTGLGIYNEQFF
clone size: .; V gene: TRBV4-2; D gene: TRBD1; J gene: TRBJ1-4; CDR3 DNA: TGTGCCAGCAGCCAAGAAGCGACAGGGGGCGATGAAAAACTGTTTTTT; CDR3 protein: CASSQEATGGDEKLFF
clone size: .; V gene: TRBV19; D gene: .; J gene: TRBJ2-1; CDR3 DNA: TGTGCCAGTAGTGGAGCGGCAGAGCAGTTCTTC; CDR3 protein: CASSGAAEQFF
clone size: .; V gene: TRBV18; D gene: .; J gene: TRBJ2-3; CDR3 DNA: TGTGCCAGCTCATACACAGGGATTGTAGATACGCAGTATTTT; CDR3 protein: CASSYTGIVDTQYF